These 18 T cell receptor beta chains were sequenced from one sample in a study of shared clonotypes between healthy human individuals. Only in-frame clones appear in the TCRdb table, and some are missing; sequencing was by immunoSEQ multiplex PCR. The sample carries about 1,500,000 clones, about 96% recorded once. Sequencing used naive CD4+ T cells sorted from blood. Subset noted: CD45RA+ positively selected. Every receptor here comes from a man aged 25-45 years in good health.

This clone has just one count. The CDR3 sequence: CASSSGTPVQPQHF. The CDR3, as DNA: TGTGCCAGCAGTTCCGGGACCCCGGTCCAGCCCCAGCATTTT. The chain employs TRBV28 and TRBJ1-5; D may be TRBD1 (5 bases). The CDR3 runs 14 residues. The V end lost 4 bases, the J end lost 7 bases, and 14 bases lay between the germline ends. Germline CDR1 reads MDHEN; CDR2 reads SYDVKM.

V and J are TRBV5-6 and TRBJ1-1, with TRBD1 as a possible D gene (6 bases). Trimming took off 3 bases at V and 12 bases at J, with 15 bases between the two ends. This CDR3 region has 12 residues. Germline values: CDR1 SGHDT, CDR2 YYEEEE. The CDR3 DNA reads as TGTGCCAGCAGCTCCGGGGGCCCTGGGTCTTTCTTT. It encodes CASSSGGPGSFF.

This clone has more than one count but fewer than ten. Other nucleotide sequences in the sample specify the same CDR3. The rearrangement links TRBV15 to TRBJ2-7; 11 nucleotides line up with TRBD2. V lost 0 bases and J lost 4; bases outside the gene matches: 2. CDR1 LNHNV and CDR2 YYDKDF come from the germline V gene (reference sequence). The CDR3 contains 15 residues. As DNA, the CDR3 is TGTGCCACCAGCAGAGACACTAGCGGGAGTTACGAGCAGTACTTC. The encoded protein is CATSRDTSGSYEQYF.

This chain joins TRBV15 and TRBJ2-2; D could derive from TRBD1 or TRBD2 (5 bases each). Per germline, CDR1 LNHNV and CDR2 YYDKDF (reference sequence). The CDR3 length is 16 residues. With 5 bases removed from V and 2 bases from J, the gap between germline ends came to 15 bases. The CDR3 nucleotides read TGTGCCACCAGCTCCGAGGGGTTGGTTAACACCGGGGAGCTGTTTTTT. Translation: CATSSEGLVNTGELFF.

V is TRBV4-3 and J is TRBJ2-3; D could derive from TRBD1 or TRBD2 (5 bases each). Germline values: CDR1 LGHNA, CDR2 YSLEER. This CDR3 has 16 amino acids. Trimming stripped 1 base from V and 5 bases from J, with 16 bases between. DNA for the CDR3: TGCGCCAGCAGCCAAGTGTTCCAGGGTGGAGGAGATACGCAGTATTTT. Translating gives CASSQVFQGGGDTQYF.

Of note for this clone: An end of the junction does not agree with germline; a read error may underlie this. The rearrangement links TRBV18 to TRBJ2-7; possible D gene TRBD1, 5 bases. There are 12 residues in the CDR3. The V gene's germline CDR1 is KGHSH and CDR2 LQKENI. CDR3 DNA: TGTGCCAGCTCCCCAATGGAGACAGCTCGCCTCTTC. This encodes CASSPMETARLF.

The chain combines TRBV4-3 with TRBJ2-3; TRBD2 aligns across 9 bases. Germline V gene sequence: CDR1 LGHNA, CDR2 YSLEER. The junction had 10 bases not matched to a gene; V was cut back by 0 bases and J by 6 bases. CDR3 size: 17 residues. In nucleotides, the CDR3 is TGCGCCAGCAGCCAAGACCGGCGGGAGGGCCCTCTGGATACGCAGTATTTT. Translation: CASSQDRREGPLDTQYF.

The V and J genes are TRBV11-3 and TRBJ2-3; 13 bases align to TRBD2. The V gene's germline CDR1 is SGHNT and CDR2 YENEEA. The CDR3 contains 17 residues. V gave up 1 base and J gave up 1 base; unmatched junction bases: 2. The CDR3 here is CASSLGGLAGGTDTQYF. The DNA for the CDR3 is TGTGCCAGCAGCTTAGGCGGACTAGCGGGAGGCACAGATACGCAGTATTTT.

The chain uses TRBV7-9 and TRBJ2-5; 14 nucleotides match TRBD2. The J segment lost 5 bases and the V segment lost 5 bases, leaving 1 base of the junction unmatched. Per germline, CDR1 SEHNR and CDR2 FQNEAQ (reference sequence). The CDR3 sequence is 14 residues long. CDR3 sequence: CASSRLAGGETQYF. CDR3 DNA: TGTGCCAGCAGCCGACTAGCGGGAGGGGAGACCCAGTACTTC. Combining the CDR3 with reference TRBV7-9 and TRBJ2-5 gives the whole variable domain DTGVSQNPRHKITKRGQNVTFRCDPISEHNRLYWYRQTLGQGPEFLTYFQNEAQLEKSRLLSDRFSAERPKGSFSTLEIQRTEQGDSAMYLCASSRLAGGETQYFGPGTRLLVL.

To note about this clone: The same CDR3 arises from other DNA sequences in this sample as well. This rearrangement joins TRBV5-1 to TRBJ2-5; no clear D gene. The CDR3 has 14 amino acids. Trimming stripped 0 bases from V and 2 bases from J, with 8 bases between. The germline V gene has CDR1 SGHRS and CDR2 YFSETQ. This CDR3 is CASSLVQIQETQYF. Written as DNA, the CDR3 is TGCGCCAGCAGCTTGGTTCAGATTCAAGAGACCCAGTACTTC.

This chain connects TRBV5-6 to TRBJ2-3, with D possibly being TRBD2 (5 bases). The V gene's germline CDR1 is SGHDT and CDR2 YYEEEE. The CDR3 contains 18 residues. V was cut by 3 bases and J by 2 bases, with 22 bases left in between. In DNA form, the CDR3 reads TGTGCCAGCAGCTCCCTTATACGGGAAGGTTCGATCACAGATACGCAGTATTTT. It encodes CASSSLIREGSITDTQYF.

A note on this clone: Other nucleotide sequences in the sample specify the same CDR3. The chain uses TRBV9 and TRBJ2-2; the D is unclear. Germline V lookup: CDR1 SGDLS, CDR2 YYNGEE. This CDR3 is 14 amino acids long. The V end was cut by 0 bases, the J end by 2 bases, with 5 bases between. CDR3 residues: CASSVGVNTGELFF. The CDR3, as DNA: TGTGCCAGCAGCGTAGGAGTTAACACCGGGGAGCTGTTTTTT.

The chain is built from TRBV14 and TRBJ1-2; weak D call: TRBD1 (5 bases). This CDR3 contains 15 residues. Germline CDR1 SGHDN, CDR2 FVKESK. V dropped 1 base and J dropped 3 bases, with 12 bases sitting between them. This chain's CDR3 is CASSQGTGDHYGYTF. As DNA, the CDR3 is TGTGCCAGCAGCCAAGGAACAGGCGATCACTATGGCTACACCTTC.

This rearrangement joins TRBV10-3 to TRBJ2-3; D is unclear. Germline loops: CDR1 ENHRY, CDR2 SYGVKD. V was clipped by 0 bases and J by 5 bases, with 9 bases between them. There are 14 residues in the CDR3. As DNA, the CDR3 is TGTGCCATCAGTGAGTCGAGTTCGGGAGATACGCAGTATTTT. As protein: CAISESSSGDTQYF.

Comment on this clone: Other nucleotide sequences from this sample produce the same CDR3. J is TRBJ2-5 and V is TRBV9; D uncertain. The V end lost 0 bases, the J end lost 3 bases, and 6 bases lay between the germline ends. Germline V gives CDR1 SGDLS, CDR2 YYNGEE. The CDR3 runs 13 residues. CDR3 bases: TGTGCCAGCAGCGTAGGATCCGAAGAGACCCAGTACTTC. It translates to CASSVGSEETQYF.

This chain joins TRBV28 and TRBJ1-5; tentative D call: TRBD1 (5 bases). In germline, CDR1 is MDHEN, CDR2 SYDVKM. Trimming removed 4 bases at V and 4 bases at J, with 17 bases between. The CDR3 extends over 16 amino acids. In nucleotides, the CDR3 is TGTGCCAGCAGTTCCCCCCGGGACGGGTCTAATCAGCCCCAGCATTTT. Protein: CASSSPRDGSNQPQHF. The full variable domain, its missing parts supplied by reference TRBV28 and TRBJ1-5, is DVKVTQSSRYLVKRTGEKVFLECVQDMDHENMFWYRQDPGLGLRLIYFSYDVKMKEKGDIPEGYSVSREKKERFSLILESASTNQTSMYLCASSSPRDGSNQPQHFGDGTRLSIL.

This chain links TRBV9 with TRBJ2-2, with 8 bases lining up with TRBD2. Per germline, CDR1 SGDLS and CDR2 YYNGEE. The CDR3 loop spans 15 amino acids. The junction had 5 bases not matched to a gene; V was cut back by 4 bases and J by 3 bases. The CDR3: CASSPRGGHTGELFF. In DNA, the CDR3 is TGTGCCAGCAGCCCCCGGGGGGGACACACCGGGGAGCTGTTTTTT.

The chain is built from TRBV7-6 and TRBJ2-7; no firm D call. The CDR3 length is 14 residues. The V gene lost 0 bases and the J gene lost 3 bases, with 9 bases spanning the gap. From germline, CDR1 is SGHVS and CDR2 FNYEAQ. For the CDR3, the DNA is TGTGCCAGCAGCTTAGCGGACGGATTCTACGAGCAGTACTTC. Translating gives CASSLADGFYEQYF.